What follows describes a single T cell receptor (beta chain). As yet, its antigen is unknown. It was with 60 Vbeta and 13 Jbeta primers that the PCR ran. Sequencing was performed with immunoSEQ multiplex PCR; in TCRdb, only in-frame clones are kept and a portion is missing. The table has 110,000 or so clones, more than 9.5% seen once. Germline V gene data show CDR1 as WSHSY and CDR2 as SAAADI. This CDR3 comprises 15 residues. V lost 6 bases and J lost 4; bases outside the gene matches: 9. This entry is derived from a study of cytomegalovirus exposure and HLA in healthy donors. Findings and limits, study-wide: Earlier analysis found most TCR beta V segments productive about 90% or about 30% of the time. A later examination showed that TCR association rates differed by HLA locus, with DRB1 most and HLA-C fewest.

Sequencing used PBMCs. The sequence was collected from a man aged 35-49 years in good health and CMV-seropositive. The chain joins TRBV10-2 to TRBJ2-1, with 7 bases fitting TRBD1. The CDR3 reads CASRSGTAGYNEQFF. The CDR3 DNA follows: TGCGCCAGCAGATCCGGGACAGCAGGATACAATGAGCAGTTCTTC.